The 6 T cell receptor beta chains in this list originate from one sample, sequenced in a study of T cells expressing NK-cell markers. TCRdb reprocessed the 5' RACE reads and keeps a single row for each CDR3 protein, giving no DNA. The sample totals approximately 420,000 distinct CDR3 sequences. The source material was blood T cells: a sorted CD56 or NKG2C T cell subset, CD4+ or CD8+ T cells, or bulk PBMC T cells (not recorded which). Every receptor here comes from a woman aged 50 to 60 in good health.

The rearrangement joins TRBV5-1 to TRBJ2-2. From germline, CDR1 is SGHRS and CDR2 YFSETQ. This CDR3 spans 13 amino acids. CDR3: CASSPTTPGELFF. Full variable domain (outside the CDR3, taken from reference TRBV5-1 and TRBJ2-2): KAGVTQTPRYLIKTRGQQVTLSCSPISGHRSVSWYQQTPGQGLQFLFEYFSETQRNKGNFPGRFSGRQFSNSRSEMNVSTLELGDSALYLCASSPTTPGELFFGEGSRLTVL.

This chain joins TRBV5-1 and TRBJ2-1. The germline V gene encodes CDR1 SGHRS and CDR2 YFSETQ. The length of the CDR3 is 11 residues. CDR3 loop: CASSDFQEQFF.

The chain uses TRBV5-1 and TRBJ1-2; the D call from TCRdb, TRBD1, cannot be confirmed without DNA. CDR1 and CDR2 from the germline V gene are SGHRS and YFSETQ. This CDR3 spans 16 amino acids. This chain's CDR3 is CASSLGGRREGHGYTF.

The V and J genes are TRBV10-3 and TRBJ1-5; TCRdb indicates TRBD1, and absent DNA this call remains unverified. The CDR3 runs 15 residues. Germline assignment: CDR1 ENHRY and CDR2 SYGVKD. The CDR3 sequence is CAISDQGYGNQPQHF.

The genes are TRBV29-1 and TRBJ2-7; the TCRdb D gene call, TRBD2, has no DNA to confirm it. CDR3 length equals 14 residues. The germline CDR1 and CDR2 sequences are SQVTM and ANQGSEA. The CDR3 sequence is CSVAPRLAGYEQYF.

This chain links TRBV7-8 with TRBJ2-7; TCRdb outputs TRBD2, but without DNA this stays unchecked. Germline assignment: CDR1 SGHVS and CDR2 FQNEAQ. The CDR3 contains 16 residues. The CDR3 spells CASSVQGGRPTYEQYF.